This entry lists 30 T cell receptor beta chains sequenced from one sample in a study of blood T cell repertoires in COVID-19. Produced via immunoSEQ multiplex PCR; TCRdb's table is partial and in-frame only. The table lists 120,000 to 150,000 clones, roughly 84% of them singletons. The sequencing sample was made of PBMCs or T cells enriched from blood (not recorded which). Receptors originate from a man in his forties with acute COVID-19.

This chain connects TRBV11-2 to TRBJ2-2; tentative D call: TRBD2 (6 bases). This CDR3 is 16 amino acids long. Trimming left V 4 bases short and J 0 bases short, with 12 bases between. Germline loops: CDR1 SGHAT, CDR2 FQNNGV. Here the CDR3 reads CASSSNGGANTGELFF. CDR3 bases: TGTGCCAGCAGCTCGAACGGGGGTGCGAACACCGGGGAGCTGTTTTTT. The complete variable domain, with remaining parts taken from reference TRBV11-2 and TRBJ2-2, reads EAGVAQSPRYKIIEKRQSVAFWCNPISGHATLYWYQQILGQGPKLLIQFQNNGVVDDSQLPKDRFSAERLKGVDSTLKIQPAKLEDSAVYLCASSSNGGANTGELFFGEGSRLTVL.

The chain carries TRBV18 and TRBJ1-5; TRBD1 agrees at 7 bases. The V and J ends lost 5 bases and 7 bases, in that order; junction bases with no gene match: 11. This CDR3 is built from 15 residues. The germline CDR1 and CDR2 sequences are KGHSH and LQKENI. The CDR3 DNA sequence: TGTGCCAGCTCAACAATACAGGGGTGGGGGCAGCCCCAGCATTTT. Its protein product is CASSTIQGWGQPQHF.

In its sample, this clone was seen once. The V and J genes are TRBV4-3 and TRBJ2-7; D is possibly TRBD2 (6 bases). V lost 11 bases and J 3 bases, leaving 14 bases between the germline ends. This CDR3 region has 12 residues. Germline V gives CDR1 LGHNA, CDR2 YSLEER. Written as DNA, the CDR3 is TGCGCCGCGCATCACGGGGGCTACGAGCAGTACTTC. Encoded protein: CAAHHGGYEQYF.

This clone was observed once. The J gene is TRBJ1-1, the V gene TRBV28; 8 bases are a match to TRBD1. The CDR3 consists of 15 residues. Germline CDR1 is MDHEN and CDR2 is SYDVKM. Germline trimming cut 2 bases from V and 5 bases from J; bases unmatched to any gene: 7. Written as DNA, the CDR3 is TGTGCCAGCAGTTTAAGGCAGGGGGCAAAAACTGAAGCTTTCTTT. This sequence encodes CASSLRQGAKTEAFF.

The chain has TRBV12-3 or TRBV12-4 and TRBJ2-7; 8 bases line up with TRBD1. Unmatched junction bases numbered 4, after V lost 6 bases and J lost 3 bases. This CDR3 region has 13 residues. CDR3 nucleotide sequence: TGTGCCAGCAGCCGGGGACAGGACTACGAGCAGTACTTC. Amino acids: CASSRGQDYEQYF.

The V and J genes are TRBV19 and TRBJ1-1; perhaps TRBD1 as D (5 bases). Trimming took off 7 bases at V and 1 base at J, with 13 bases between the two ends. The CDR3 spans 14 residues. Germline lookup yields CDR1 LNHDA and CDR2 SQIVND (reference sequence). The CDR3 DNA reads TGTGCCAGTATCCCTACGGGGGAGAACACTGAAGCTTTCTTT. Translation: CASIPTGENTEAFF.

A single count supports this clone. The V and J genes are TRBV18 and TRBJ2-3, with 12 bases identical to TRBD2. V lost 3 bases to trimming and J lost 2 bases; unmatched junction nucleotides: 6. In germline, CDR1 is KGHSH, CDR2 LQKENI. This CDR3 contains 17 residues. The CDR3 reads CASSPTSGGSDTDTQYF. The CDR3 nucleotides are TGTGCCAGCTCACCGACTAGCGGGGGTTCAGACACAGATACGCAGTATTTT.

The rearrangement joins TRBV30 to TRBJ2-1; TRBD2 matches at 7 bases. Germline CDR1 is GTSNPN and CDR2 is SVGIG (reference sequence). J was trimmed by 3 bases and V by 0 bases; bases with no gene match: 8. The CDR3 loop spans 16 amino acids. DNA for the CDR3: TGTGCCTGGAGTGTAGGAGGGCTAGCGGACTACAATGAGCAGTTCTTC. Translating gives CAWSVGGLADYNEQFF. Full variable domain (remainder filled in from reference TRBV30 and TRBJ2-1): SQTIHQWPATLVQPVGSPLSLECTVEGTSNPNLYWYRQAAGRGLQLLFYSVGIGQISSEVPQNLSASRPQDRQFILSSKKLLLSDSGFYLCAWSVGGLADYNEQFFGPGTRLTVL.

The rearrangement joins TRBV11-2 to TRBJ2-5; maybe TRBD2 (5 bases). Trimming left V 1 base short and J 4 bases short, with 13 bases between. This CDR3 is 15 amino acids long. CDR1 is SGHAT and CDR2 is FQNNGV in the germline V gene. CDR3 region: CASSLGPSPRETQYF. In nucleotides, the CDR3 is TGTGCCAGCAGCTTAGGTCCTAGCCCCCGAGAGACCCAGTACTTC.

The V gene is TRBV7-8, the J gene TRBJ1-6; no firm D call. The CDR3 contains 14 residues. The V gene lost 1 base and the J gene lost 11 bases, with 12 bases spanning the gap. Germline-derived CDR1 and CDR2 are SGHVS and FQNEAQ. CDR3 amino acids: CASSLGATLPPLHF. The CDR3, as DNA: TGTGCCAGCAGCTTAGGAGCGACTCTTCCACCCCTCCACTTT. The full variable domain, with the rest looked up from reference TRBV7-8 and TRBJ1-6, is GAGVSQSPRYKVAKRGQDVALRCDPISGHVSLFWYQQALGQGPEFLTYFQNEAQLDKSGLPSDRFFAERPEGSVSTLKIQRTQQEDSAVYLCASSLGATLPPLHFGNGTRLTVT.

The chain carries TRBV5-6 and TRBJ2-1, with D perhaps TRBD1 (6 bases). CDR3 size: 16 residues. The germline CDR1 and CDR2 sequences are SGHDT and YYEEEE. Trimming took off 5 bases at V and 14 bases at J, with 29 bases between the two ends. The CDR3 region is CASRHTGTRAFLLEFF. CDR3 coding DNA: TGTGCCAGCAGGCACACAGGGACCAGAGCTTTCTTATTGGAGTTCTTC.

The chain combines TRBV28 with TRBJ2-3; tentatively, D is TRBD1 (5 bases). The germline V gene has CDR1 MDHEN and CDR2 SYDVKM. The CDR3 totals 19 residues. The germline V and J ends were trimmed by 5 bases and 0 bases, with 24 bases remaining between them. The CDR3 reads CASSKGVFPLSSSTDTQYF. The DNA of the CDR3 is TGTGCCAGCAGTAAAGGGGTGTTTCCCCTCTCATCTAGCACAGATACGCAGTATTTT.

This clone was picked up a small number of times. The rearrangement links TRBV24-1 to TRBJ2-1; 8 bases agree with TRBD2. V dropped 10 bases and J dropped 7; count of bases not matched to a gene: 11. Germline-derived CDR1 and CDR2 are KGHDR and SFDVKD. CDR3 length: 14 amino acids. CDR3 amino acids: CATSTAGDRNEQFF. The CDR3 region has the DNA TGTGCCACTTCAACAGCGGGAGATAGAAATGAGCAGTTCTTC.

This clone came up once. The chain is built from TRBV4-3 and TRBJ1-4; 7 nucleotides match TRBD1. CDR1 and CDR2 (germline): LGHNA, YSLEER. The CDR3 spans 15 residues. V shed 4 bases and J 7 bases; nucleotides not matched to a gene: 9. As DNA, the CDR3 is TGCGCCAGCAGCCGAACGACAGGGTGGAGTGAAAAACTGTTTTTT. Translation: CASSRTTGWSEKLFF.

The rearrangement uses TRBV30 and TRBJ2-1; TRBD2 matches 7 bases. From germline, CDR1 is GTSNPN and CDR2 SVGIG (reference sequence). V trimming: 0 bases; J trimming: 7 bases; junction bases outside the gene matches: 9. CDR3 size: 15 residues. This chain's CDR3 is CAWSVVTSRMNEQFF. The CDR3, as DNA: TGTGCCTGGAGTGTTGTGACTAGCCGGATGAATGAGCAGTTCTTC. Full variable domain (missing parts from reference TRBV30 and TRBJ2-1): SQTIHQWPATLVQPVGSPLSLECTVEGTSNPNLYWYRQAAGRGLQLLFYSVGIGQISSEVPQNLSASRPQDRQFILSSKKLLLSDSGFYLCAWSVVTSRMNEQFFGPGTRLTVL.

The chain couples TRBV18 to TRBJ2-5; the D gene is possibly TRBD2 (6 bases). CDR1 and CDR2 (germline): KGHSH, LQKENI. V lost 3 bases, J lost 5 bases, and 13 bases lay in between. The CDR3 is 14 amino acids. CDR3 in amino acids: CASSPTDAGETQYF. CDR3 nucleotide sequence: TGTGCCAGCTCACCTACGGACGCGGGGGAGACCCAGTACTTC.

The CDR3 nucleotides are TGTGCCAGCAGTTACTCGTACAGGGATGGAAACTACGAGCAGTACTTC. It translates to CASSYSYRDGNYEQYF. The genes are TRBV6-5 and TRBJ2-7; D may be TRBD1 (6 bases). Germline V gene sequence: CDR1 MNHEY, CDR2 SVGAGI. The CDR3 sequence is 16 residues long. Between the trimmed V and J ends, which lost 0 bases and 3 bases, there was a span of 15 bases.

The chain is built from TRBV28 and TRBJ2-7, with D perhaps matching TRBD1 (5 bases). CDR3 size: 15 residues. Germline-derived CDR1 and CDR2 are MDHEN and SYDVKM. V lost 6 bases to trimming and J lost 0 bases, with 15 bases between them. CDR3 region: CASRKQEGDSYEQYF. For the CDR3, the DNA is TGTGCCAGCAGGAAACAGGAAGGCGACTCCTACGAGCAGTACTTC.

V usage is TRBV7-7 and J usage is TRBJ2-7; TRBD1 aligns across 9 bases. V trimming: 5 bases; J trimming: 4 bases; junction bases outside the gene matches: 12. This CDR3 is 16 amino acids long. Looked up from germline, CDR1 is SSHAT and CDR2 is FNYEAQ (reference sequence). CDR3 sequence (DNA): TGTGCCAGCAGCCAAGGCGGACAGGGGAGGAATTACGAGCAGTACTTC. Protein sequence: CASSQGGQGRNYEQYF.

The chain joins TRBV19 to TRBJ2-1; TRBD2 might be the D (5 bases). CDR1 LNHDA and CDR2 SQIVND come from the germline V gene (reference sequence). This CDR3 has 16 residues. Trimming stripped 7 bases from V and 0 bases from J, with 16 bases between. The CDR3 is CASNRRAAGSYNEQFF. In DNA form, the CDR3 reads TGTGCCAGTAATCGGAGAGCGGCGGGCTCCTACAATGAGCAGTTCTTC.

The chain combines TRBV30 with TRBJ2-2; 7 positions agree with TRBD2. Per the germline V gene, CDR1 is GTSNPN and CDR2 is SVGIG (reference sequence). The V gene end was trimmed by 4 bases and the J gene end by 2 bases; junction bases not matched to a gene: 7. The CDR3 runs to 15 residues. The CDR3 here is CAWKGGLDNTGELFF. The CDR3 nucleotides are TGTGCCTGGAAAGGTGGACTAGACAACACCGGGGAGCTGTTTTTT.

V is TRBV28 and J is TRBJ1-4; D may be TRBD1 (6 bases). The CDR3 is 16 amino acids. The V gene's germline CDR1 is MDHEN and CDR2 SYDVKM. Trimming left V 5 bases short and J 8 bases short, with 21 bases between. The CDR3, as DNA: TGTGCCAGCAGTCACACCGACAGGCTCTACCTCGAAAAACTGTTTTTT. It specifies CASSHTDRLYLEKLFF.

The V call is TRBV28, the J call TRBJ2-2, with 10 nucleotides matching TRBD2. CDR3 length: 17 residues. V was pared by 6 bases and J by 4 bases, with 11 bases of the junction left unmatched. Germline V CDR1 and CDR2: MDHEN, SYDVKM. CDR3 sequence (DNA): TGTGCCAGCAGGATCCAGCGGGAGGGCCGAGGCACCGGGGAGCTGTTTTTT. Translated, it gives CASRIQREGRGTGELFF.

This clone was counted a single time. This chain joins TRBV4-3 and TRBJ2-3; 9 nucleotides match TRBD1. This CDR3 contains 15 residues. V dropped 1 base and J dropped 2; count of bases not matched to a gene: 1. Germline values: CDR1 LGHNA, CDR2 YSLEER. CDR3 DNA sequence: TGCGCCAGCAGCCAAGTACAGGGGGCCACAGATACGCAGTATTTT. Translated, it gives CASSQVQGATDTQYF.

The chain carries TRBV14 and TRBJ2-3, with 11 bases fitting TRBD2. This CDR3 spans 17 amino acids. The V segment lost 1 base and the J segment 7 bases; nucleotides outside the gene matches: 10. Germline CDR1 SGHDN, CDR2 FVKESK. The CDR3 loop reads CASSQAISGRALNTQYF. CDR3 in DNA: TGTGCCAGCAGCCAAGCGATTAGCGGGAGGGCCTTAAATACGCAGTATTTT.

The chain recombines TRBV19 with TRBJ1-4, with 9 bases lining up with TRBD1. This CDR3 spans 14 amino acids. V shed 5 bases, J shed 8 bases, and the junction held 6 bases outside the gene matches. Germline values: CDR1 LNHDA, CDR2 SQIVND (reference sequence). Written as DNA, the CDR3 is TGTGCCAGTAGTCTAAGGACAGGGGCAGAAAAACTGTTTTTT. Residues: CASSLRTGAEKLFF.

V is TRBV19 and J is TRBJ1-5; 8 bases are shared with TRBD1. CDR3 length: 16 amino acids. Germline-derived CDR1 and CDR2 are LNHDA and SQIVND (reference sequence). J was trimmed by 4 bases and V by 5 bases; bases with no gene match: 10. The CDR3 bases are TGTGCCAGTAGTCCCCGACAGGGGAATGTGAATCAGCCCCAGCATTTT. Its translation: CASSPRQGNVNQPQHF.

This chain joins TRBV19 and TRBJ2-5, with D perhaps TRBD1 (5 bases). V lost 4 bases and J lost 5, with 11 bases in between. This CDR3 contains 13 residues. Germline CDR1 is LNHDA and CDR2 is SQIVND (reference sequence). DNA of the CDR3: TGTGCCAGTAGTACCCAGGGTGCTGAGACCCAGTACTTC. Encoded protein: CASSTQGAETQYF.

The CDR3 here is CASSQDGLGQVFTGELFF. The CDR3, as DNA: TGCGCCAGCAGCCAAGATGGGCTAGGACAGGTATTCACCGGGGAGCTGTTTTTT. The chain couples TRBV4-3 to TRBJ2-2, with TRBD1 matching 7 bases. Looked up from germline, CDR1 is LGHNA and CDR2 is YSLEER. V dropped 0 bases and J dropped 4; count of bases not matched to a gene: 11. The CDR3 is 18 amino acids.

The table lists this clone with a count of one. The rearrangement joins TRBV28 to TRBJ2-7; TRBD2 agrees at 10 bases. The germline CDR1 and CDR2 sequences are MDHEN and SYDVKM. Losses at the gene ends were 5 bases for V and 2 bases for J; bases not matched to a gene: 6. CDR3 length: 15 amino acids. The CDR3 here is CASSLTSGNPYEQYF. Written as DNA, the CDR3 is TGTGCCAGCAGTCTAACTAGCGGGAACCCCTACGAGCAGTACTTC.